What follows is one T cell receptor (beta chain) and its context. No antigen is known for it. The sample comes from a study of shared clonotypes between healthy human individuals. Study at large: The composition of the donors was a couple of women and a few men aged 18 to 49.

Findings and caveats of the study: Represented diversity (both genetic and exposure-history) was limited by the small number of donors. Generally, estimated richness proved larger in naive subsets than it did in memory subsets. Rarefaction analysis demonstrated incomplete sorted-subset sequencing notwithstanding large depth.

Method: immunoSEQ multiplex PCR; TCRdb's copy keeps in-frame clones and lacks some. The data hold a few million clones, with roughly 93% observed a single time. Per the germline V gene, CDR1 is SEHNR and CDR2 is FQNEAQ (reference sequence). Trimming removed 3 bases from V and 3 bases from J; junction bases left unmatched: 10. The CDR3 has 16 residues. This receptor was taken from a man aged 18-30 years in good health. Some clones in this sample may be carry-over from other donors' samples. The sequenced sample consisted of naive CD4+ T cells from PBMCs. The subset was: CD45RA+ positively selected. The chain carries TRBV7-9 and TRBJ2-7; 8 bases match TRBD1. The CDR3 DNA reads TGTGCCAGCAGCTTCCCAGAAGGACAGGGCCTCTACGAGCAGTACTTC. Amino acid sequence: CASSFPEGQGLYEQYF.